A single sample is the source of the 32 T cell receptor beta chains below, sequenced in a study of T cell responses to AZD1222 COVID-19 vaccine. Libraries were prepared by immunoSEQ multiplex PCR; TCRdb keeps only in-frame clonotypes and omits some of them. The sample lists 150,000 to 200,000 clones, approximately 95% occurring once. The sequencing used peripheral blood, collected on day 0 of AZD1222 vaccination. Source of these receptors: an adult in good health.

This clone was observed once. This chain links TRBV30 with TRBJ1-1; D perhaps matches TRBD1 (5 bases). In germline, CDR1 is GTSNPN, CDR2 SVGIG (reference sequence). This CDR3 region has 14 residues. V lost 0 bases and J lost 6, with 14 bases in between. The CDR3 sequence: CAWSVPRRGAEAFF. CDR3 sequence (DNA): TGTGCCTGGAGTGTACCCCGGAGGGGCGCTGAAGCTTTCTTT.

The chain carries TRBV10-3 and TRBJ2-7; 11 bases fit TRBD1. CDR3 length equals 14 residues. Germline-derived CDR1 and CDR2 are ENHRY and SYGVKD. V lost 7 bases, J lost 2 bases, and 4 bases stayed unmatched. CDR3 in amino acids: CAINQDRGPYEQYF. For the CDR3, the DNA is TGTGCCATCAACCAGGACAGGGGGCCCTACGAGCAGTACTTC.

This clone was observed once. The chain employs TRBV5-1 and TRBJ2-7; D not resolved. V lost 3 bases, J lost 2 bases, and 15 bases lay in between. Germline V gene lookup returns CDR1 SGHRS and CDR2 YFSETQ. The CDR3 is made up of 15 amino acids. The CDR3 sequence is CASSSPVAFPYEQYF. DNA for the CDR3: TGCGCCAGCAGCTCTCCGGTCGCATTCCCCTACGAGCAGTACTTC.

This clone has only a few counts. The chain recombines TRBV19 with TRBJ1-6, with no clear D. CDR1 LNHDA and CDR2 SQIVND come from the germline V gene (reference sequence). The CDR3 contains 16 residues. Trimming removed 7 bases at V and 0 bases at J, with 13 bases between. The CDR3 is CASTPDGTSYNSPLHF. The CDR3 DNA is TGTGCCAGTACCCCGGACGGAACCTCCTATAATTCACCCCTCCACTTT.

This clone was counted between two and nine times. The chain is built from TRBV2 and TRBJ2-2, with D tentatively TRBD2 (5 bases). V gave up 7 bases and J gave up 4 bases, with 10 bases separating them. CDR1 is SNHLY, CDR2 FYNNEI, per germline. The CDR3 spans 13 residues. Here the CDR3 reads CASTGESTGELFF. The CDR3 DNA reads TGTGCCAGCACCGGGGAGAGCACCGGGGAGCTGTTTTTT. Variable domain in full (rest from reference TRBV2 and TRBJ2-2): EPEVTQTPSHQVTQMGQEVILRCVPISNHLYFYWYRQILGQKVEFLVSFYNNEISEKSEIFDDQFSVERPDGSNFTLKIRSTKLEDSAMYFCASTGESTGELFFGEGSRLTVL.

The V and J genes are TRBV19 and TRBJ1-4; unclear D gene. V dropped 2 bases and J dropped 4 bases, with 11 bases sitting between them. Per germline, CDR1 LNHDA and CDR2 SQIVND (reference sequence). The CDR3 has 15 amino acids. The CDR3, as DNA: TGTGCCAGTAGTATATCCGGCAGCCTTAATGAAAAACTGTTTTTT. It codes for CASSISGSLNEKLFF.

This chain links TRBV6-5 with TRBJ2-7; 10 bases are shared with TRBD1. Per germline, CDR1 MNHEY and CDR2 SVGAGI. This CDR3 contains 16 residues. V dropped 0 bases and J dropped 2; count of bases not matched to a gene: 4. The CDR3 sequence is CASSYSGGTGAYEQYF. The CDR3 coding sequence is TGTGCCAGCAGTTACTCGGGCGGGACAGGGGCCTACGAGCAGTACTTC.

This clone was seen a single time. The V and J genes are TRBV25-1 and TRBJ1-2; D may be TRBD1 (5 bases). The V end lost 6 bases, the J end lost 6 bases, and 14 bases lay between the germline ends. CDR3 length: 13 residues. Germline CDR1 MGHDK, CDR2 SYGVNS. In DNA form, the CDR3 reads TGTGCCAGCAGCTGGGTGGGGGGTGATGGCTACACCTTC. This codes for CASSWVGGDGYTF.

The V and J genes are TRBV4-2 and TRBJ2-1; 7 nucleotides match TRBD1. V dropped 4 bases and J dropped 0; count of bases not matched to a gene: 3. The CDR3 is 15 residues long. In germline, CDR1 is LGHNA, CDR2 YNFKEQ. The CDR3 sequence is CASSPGTDSYNEQFF. As DNA, the CDR3 is TGTGCCAGCAGCCCGGGGACAGACTCCTACAATGAGCAGTTCTTC.

The chain carries TRBV27 and TRBJ1-2; perhaps TRBD1 as D (6 bases). Trimming pared 6 bases from V and 7 bases from J, leaving 18 bases between. Looked up from germline, CDR1 is MNHEY and CDR2 is SMNVEV (reference sequence). The CDR3 has 14 residues. CDR3 in DNA: TGTGCCAGCAGACCCAAAACAGGGTTGGCTGGCTACACCTTC. Its translation is CASRPKTGLAGYTF.

CDR3 nucleotide sequence: TGTGCCAGCAGTGATATATCGAGGGAAAAACTGTTTTTT. Translated: CASSDISREKLFF. The chain joins TRBV2 to TRBJ1-4; D not resolved. Germline V gene data show CDR1 as SNHLY and CDR2 as FYNNEI. The CDR3 covers 13 residues. V dropped 3 bases and J dropped 8 bases, with 10 bases sitting between them.

The rearrangement joins TRBV11-2 to TRBJ1-2, with D possibly matching TRBD1 (5 bases). V lost 0 bases and J 6 bases, leaving 26 bases between the germline ends. The germline gives CDR1 SGHAT, CDR2 FQNNGV. CDR3 length: 19 residues. The CDR3 sequence is CASSLDRQTGGYDGNGYTF. In DNA, the CDR3 is TGTGCCAGCAGCTTAGATCGCCAAACCGGGGGGTATGACGGAAATGGCTACACCTTC.

This clone was seen a single time. The genes are TRBV6-4 and TRBJ1-5, with D possibly matching TRBD1 (6 bases). The CDR3 runs 17 residues. V shed 2 bases and J shed 1 base, with 15 bases lying between them. Germline lookup yields CDR1 MRHNA and CDR2 SNTAGT. The chain's CDR3 is CASSDAKQGASNQPQHF. The CDR3 bases are TGTGCCAGCAGTGACGCCAAACAGGGTGCAAGCAATCAGCCCCAGCATTTT.

The rearrangement links TRBV5-4 to TRBJ2-1; the match to TRBD2 covers 8 bases. V lost 4 bases, J lost 8 bases, and 14 bases stayed unmatched. The CDR3 covers 16 residues. Germline assignment: CDR1 SGHNT and CDR2 YYREEE (reference sequence). For the CDR3, the DNA is TGTGCCAGCAGCGCAGGAGCTGGGACTAGAATCGATGAGCAGTTCTTC. As protein: CASSAGAGTRIDEQFF.

The rearrangement links TRBV11-3 to TRBJ2-2; D remains ambiguous. The CDR3 loop spans 13 amino acids. Germline values: CDR1 SGHNT, CDR2 YENEEA. V was cut by 0 bases and J by 5 bases, with 4 bases left in between. The CDR3 sequence: CASSLEGTGELFF. DNA of the CDR3: TGTGCCAGCAGCTTAGAGGGGACCGGGGAGCTGTTTTTT.

This clone was recorded only once. The chain combines TRBV5-1 with TRBJ1-3, with D perhaps matching TRBD1 (6 bases). The germline V gene encodes CDR1 SGHRS and CDR2 YFSETQ. V was clipped by 3 bases and J by 9 bases, with 25 bases between them. This CDR3 spans 17 amino acids. The chain's CDR3 is CASSWGGQSPFGGTIYF. Here the CDR3 DNA reads TGCGCCAGCAGCTGGGGCGGACAGTCCCCCTTCGGGGGCACCATATATTTT.

This clone was seen just once. J is TRBJ2-7 and V is TRBV27; 11 bases line up with TRBD1. Germline V gives CDR1 MNHEY, CDR2 SMNVEV (reference sequence). The ends lost 2 bases at V and 4 bases at J; junction bases unmatched: 1. The CDR3 is 14 residues long. The CDR3 coding sequence is TGTGCCAGCAGTTTAAGGGACAGGGGGTACGAGCAGTACTTC. It yields the protein CASSLRDRGYEQYF.

This rearrangement joins TRBV28 to TRBJ2-7; D remains ambiguous. This CDR3 comprises 12 residues. Trimming removed 1 base at V and 0 bases at J, with 1 base between. The germline V gene has CDR1 MDHEN and CDR2 SYDVKM. The CDR3 sequence: CASSLYSYEQYF. The CDR3 coding sequence is TGTGCCAGCAGTTTATACTCCTACGAGCAGTACTTC. Full variable domain (missing parts from reference TRBV28 and TRBJ2-7): DVKVTQSSRYLVKRTGEKVFLECVQDMDHENMFWYRQDPGLGLRLIYFSYDVKMKEKGDIPEGYSVSREKKERFSLILESASTNQTSMYLCASSLYSYEQYFGPGTRLTVT.

CDR3 protein: CASSIFDRPYSNQPQHF. The CDR3 DNA reads TGTGCCAGTAGTATCTTCGACAGGCCGTATAGCAATCAGCCCCAGCATTTT. The chain combines TRBV19 with TRBJ1-5, with D perhaps TRBD1 (6 bases). Germline CDR1 is LNHDA and CDR2 is SQIVND (reference sequence). V gave up 3 bases and J gave up 0 bases, with 15 bases separating them. There are 17 residues in the CDR3.

The chain links TRBV18 to TRBJ1-3, with D possibly being TRBD1 (6 bases). The CDR3 covers 15 residues. Deletions cut 5 bases from V and 0 bases from J, with 11 bases between. Germline V gene sequence: CDR1 KGHSH, CDR2 LQKENI. The chain's CDR3 is CASSSTGISGNTIYF. CDR3 bases: TGTGCCAGCTCAAGCACAGGGATCTCTGGAAACACCATATATTTT.

The chain links TRBV5-4 to TRBJ2-2; unclear D gene. The CDR3 consists of 16 residues. V was shortened by 1 base and J by 0 bases, with 10 bases between the two germline ends. Germline loops: CDR1 SGHNT, CDR2 YYREEE (reference sequence). For the CDR3, the DNA is TGTGCCAGCAGCTTGAAGGGTCTATCGAACACCGGGGAGCTGTTTTTT. As protein: CASSLKGLSNTGELFF.

This chain uses TRBV5-1 with TRBJ2-3; no clear D gene. CDR1 is SGHRS and CDR2 is YFSETQ in the germline V gene. The CDR3 is 13 amino acids. V lost 1 base and J lost 3, with 6 bases in between. CDR3 sequence: CASSLTITDTQYF. DNA of the CDR3: TGCGCCAGCAGCTTGACAATTACAGATACGCAGTATTTT.

The J gene is TRBJ1-2, the V gene TRBV2; 8 bases fit TRBD1. CDR3 length: 16 residues. J was trimmed by 2 bases and V by 7 bases; bases with no gene match: 12. Germline V CDR1 and CDR2: SNHLY, FYNNEI. As DNA, the CDR3 is TGTGCCAGCAAACGGCAGGACAGGGCAACCAACTATGGCTACACCTTC. It yields the protein CASKRQDRATNYGYTF.

CDR3 bases: TGTGCCAGTAGTATAGAACGGACAGGGGGCTATAATTCACCCCTCCACTTT. It specifies CASSIERTGGYNSPLHF. The genes are TRBV19 and TRBJ1-6, with 10 bases matching TRBD1. Germline trimming cut 0 bases from V and 3 bases from J; bases unmatched to any gene: 2. This CDR3 has 17 residues. The germline V gene has CDR1 LNHDA and CDR2 SQIVND (reference sequence).

The chain recombines TRBV18 with TRBJ2-7; TRBD2 is a possible D gene (6 bases). The V gene's germline CDR1 is KGHSH and CDR2 LQKENI. CDR3 size: 17 residues. V shed 4 bases and J shed 1 base, with 20 bases lying between them. The CDR3 nucleotides read TGTGCCAGCTCACAAGCCCCTCTCATTAGCGGATCCTACGAGCAGTACTTC. This sequence encodes CASSQAPLISGSYEQYF.

This clone has just one count. The rearrangement links TRBV18 to TRBJ2-5; D gene uncertain. The CDR3 consists of 14 residues. Deletions cut 0 bases from V and 5 bases from J, with 10 bases between. The V gene's germline CDR1 is KGHSH and CDR2 LQKENI. CDR3 sequence reads: CASSPPVGWETQYF. Here the CDR3 DNA reads TGTGCCAGCTCACCACCGGTTGGGTGGGAGACCCAGTACTTC.

J is TRBJ1-5 and V is TRBV9; no definite D call. The germline CDR1 and CDR2 sequences are SGDLS and YYNGEE. This CDR3 has 17 residues. Trimming removed 0 bases from V and 1 base from J, with 14 bases in between. CDR3 DNA: TGTGCCAGCAGCGTAGGGATCGGAGGTATGAGCAATCAGCCCCAGCATTTT. Encoded protein: CASSVGIGGMSNQPQHF.

The rearrangement joins TRBV3-1 (or the pseudogene TRBV3-2) to TRBJ1-1; weak D call: TRBD1 (5 bases). Trimming took off 1 base at V and 11 bases at J, with 17 bases between the two ends. CDR1 is LGHDT and CDR2 is YNNKEL in the germline V gene (reference sequence). The CDR3 has 14 residues. In DNA, the CDR3 is TGTGCCAGCAGCCAAGCGGGAGGGGCAGAACAGGCTTTCTTT. It encodes CASSQAGGAEQAFF.

CDR3 nucleotides: TGTGCCAGCACCATGCAAGCGGGGGGCGGGGATACGCAGTATTTT. Its translation is CASTMQAGGGDTQYF. The rearrangement links TRBV3-1 (or the pseudogene TRBV3-2) to TRBJ2-3, with 9 bases aligning to TRBD2. The CDR3 runs 15 residues. CDR1 and CDR2 (germline): LGHDT, YNNKEL (reference sequence). V lost 7 bases and J lost 6; bases outside the gene matches: 11.

The chain combines TRBV6-5 with TRBJ2-1, with D perhaps TRBD1 (5 bases). CDR3 length: 15 amino acids. Germline-derived CDR1 and CDR2 are MNHEY and SVGAGI. V was shortened by 11 bases and J by 0 bases, with 17 bases between the two germline ends. CDR3 residues: CAGKVGHGSYNEQFF. The CDR3 DNA sequence: TGTGCCGGGAAGGTGGGGCACGGCTCCTACAATGAGCAGTTCTTC.

This rearrangement joins TRBV13 to TRBJ1-2; 7 bases are a match to TRBD1. V shed 2 bases and J 4 bases; nucleotides not matched to a gene: 4. Germline CDR1 is PRHDT and CDR2 is FYEKMQ (reference sequence). CDR3 size: 14 residues. The CDR3 here is CASSLKGGLYGYTF. The CDR3 coding sequence is TGTGCCAGCAGCTTAAAAGGGGGCCTCTATGGCTACACCTTC.

Here the CDR3 DNA reads TGTGCCAGCAGTTGGGAAGGCTTCTATAATTCACCCCTCCACTTT. As protein: CASSWEGFYNSPLHF. The rearrangement links TRBV27 to TRBJ1-6; D is unclear. The CDR3 extends over 15 amino acids. Per germline, CDR1 MNHEY and CDR2 SMNVEV (reference sequence). Trimming took 4 bases from V and 3 from J, leaving 10 bases between them.